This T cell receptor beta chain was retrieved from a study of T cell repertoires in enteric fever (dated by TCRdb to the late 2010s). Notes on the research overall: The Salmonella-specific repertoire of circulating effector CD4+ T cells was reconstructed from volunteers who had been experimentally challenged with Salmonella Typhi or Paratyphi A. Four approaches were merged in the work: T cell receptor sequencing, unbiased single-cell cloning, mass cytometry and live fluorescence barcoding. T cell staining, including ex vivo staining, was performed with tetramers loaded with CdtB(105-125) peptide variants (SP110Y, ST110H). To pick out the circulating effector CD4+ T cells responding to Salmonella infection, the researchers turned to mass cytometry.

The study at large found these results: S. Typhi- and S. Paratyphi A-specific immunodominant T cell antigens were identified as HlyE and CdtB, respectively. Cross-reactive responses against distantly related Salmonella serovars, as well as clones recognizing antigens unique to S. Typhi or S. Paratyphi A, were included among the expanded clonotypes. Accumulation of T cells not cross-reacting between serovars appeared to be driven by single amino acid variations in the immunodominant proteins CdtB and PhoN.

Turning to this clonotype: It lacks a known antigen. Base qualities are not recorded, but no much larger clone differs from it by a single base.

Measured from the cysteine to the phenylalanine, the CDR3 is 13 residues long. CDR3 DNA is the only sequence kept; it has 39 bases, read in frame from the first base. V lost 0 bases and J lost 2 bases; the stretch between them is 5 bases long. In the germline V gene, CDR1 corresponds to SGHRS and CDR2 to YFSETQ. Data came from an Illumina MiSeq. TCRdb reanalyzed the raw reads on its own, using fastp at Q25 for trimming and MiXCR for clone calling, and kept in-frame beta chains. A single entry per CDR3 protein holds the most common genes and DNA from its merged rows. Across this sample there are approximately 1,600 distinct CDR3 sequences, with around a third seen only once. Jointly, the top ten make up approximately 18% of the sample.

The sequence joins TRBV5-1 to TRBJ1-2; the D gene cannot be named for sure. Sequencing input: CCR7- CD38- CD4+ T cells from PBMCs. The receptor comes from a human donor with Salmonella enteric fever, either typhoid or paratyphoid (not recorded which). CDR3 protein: CASSLEANYGYTF. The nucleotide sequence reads TGCGCCAGCAGCTTGGAAGCGAACTATGGCTACACCTTC.